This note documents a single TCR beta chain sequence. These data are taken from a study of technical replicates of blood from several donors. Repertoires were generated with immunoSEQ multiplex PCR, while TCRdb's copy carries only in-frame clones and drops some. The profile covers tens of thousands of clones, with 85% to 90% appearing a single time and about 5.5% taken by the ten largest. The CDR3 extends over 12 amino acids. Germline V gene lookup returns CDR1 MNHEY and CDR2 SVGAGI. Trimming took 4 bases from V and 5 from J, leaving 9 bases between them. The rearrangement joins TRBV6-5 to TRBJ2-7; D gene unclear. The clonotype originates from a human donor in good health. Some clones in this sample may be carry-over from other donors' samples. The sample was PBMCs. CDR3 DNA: TGTGCCAGCAGTTCTGGTAGTCACGAGCAGTACTTC. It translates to CASSSGSHEQYF.